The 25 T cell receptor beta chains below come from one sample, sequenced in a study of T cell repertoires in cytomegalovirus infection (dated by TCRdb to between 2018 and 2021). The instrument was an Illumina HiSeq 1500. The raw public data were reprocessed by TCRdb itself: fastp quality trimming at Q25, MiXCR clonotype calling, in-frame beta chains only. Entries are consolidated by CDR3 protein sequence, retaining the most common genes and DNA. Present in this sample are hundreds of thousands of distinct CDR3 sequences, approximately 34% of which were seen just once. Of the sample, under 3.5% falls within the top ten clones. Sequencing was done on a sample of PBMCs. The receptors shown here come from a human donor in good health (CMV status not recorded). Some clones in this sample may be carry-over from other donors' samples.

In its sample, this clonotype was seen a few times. The CDR3 DNA reads as TGTGCCAGCAGGATGGGGACAGGGGCCTACAATGAGCAGTTCTTC. It yields the protein CASRMGTGAYNEQFF. This sequence joins TRBV7-2 and TRBJ2-1, with 10 bases lining up with TRBD1. The V gene end was trimmed by 6 bases and the J gene end by 2 bases; junction bases not matched to a gene: 4. The CDR3 totals 15 residues. Germline V gives CDR1 SGHTA, CDR2 FQGNSA.

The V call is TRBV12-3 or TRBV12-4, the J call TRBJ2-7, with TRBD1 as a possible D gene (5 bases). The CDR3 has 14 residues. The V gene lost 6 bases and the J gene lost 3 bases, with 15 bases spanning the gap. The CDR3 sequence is CASSRSGFFYEQYF. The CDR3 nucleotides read TGTGCCAGCAGCCGATCAGGGTTCTTCTACGAGCAGTACTTC.

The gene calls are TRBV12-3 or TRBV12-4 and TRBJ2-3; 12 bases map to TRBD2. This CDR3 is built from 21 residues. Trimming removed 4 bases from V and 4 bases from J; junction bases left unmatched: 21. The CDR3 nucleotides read TGTGCCAGCAGTTGGGAGACCGGCAGATTGACTAGCGGGAGTGACCCAGATACGCAGTATTTT. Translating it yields CASSWETGRLTSGSDPDTQYF.

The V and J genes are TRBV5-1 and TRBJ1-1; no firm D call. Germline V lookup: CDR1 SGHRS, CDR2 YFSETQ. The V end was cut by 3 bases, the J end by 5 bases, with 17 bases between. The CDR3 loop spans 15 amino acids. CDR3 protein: CASSSSPGRETEAFF. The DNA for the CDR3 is TGCGCCAGCAGCTCATCCCCGGGGAGAGAGACTGAAGCTTTCTTT.

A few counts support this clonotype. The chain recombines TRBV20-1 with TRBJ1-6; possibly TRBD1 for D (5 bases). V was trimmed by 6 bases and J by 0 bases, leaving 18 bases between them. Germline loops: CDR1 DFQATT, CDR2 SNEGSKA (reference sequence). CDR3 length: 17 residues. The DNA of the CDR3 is TGCAGTGCCCCCGGTCTATGGGGCAGCTCCTATAATTCACCCCTCCACTTT. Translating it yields CSAPGLWGSSYNSPLHF.

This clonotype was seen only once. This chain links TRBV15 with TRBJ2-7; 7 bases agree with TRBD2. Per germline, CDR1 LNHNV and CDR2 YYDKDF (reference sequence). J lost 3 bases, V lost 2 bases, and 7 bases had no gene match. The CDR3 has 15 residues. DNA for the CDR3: TGTGCCACCAGCAGAAAAGTAGCGGGCCACTACGAGCAGTACTTC. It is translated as CATSRKVAGHYEQYF.

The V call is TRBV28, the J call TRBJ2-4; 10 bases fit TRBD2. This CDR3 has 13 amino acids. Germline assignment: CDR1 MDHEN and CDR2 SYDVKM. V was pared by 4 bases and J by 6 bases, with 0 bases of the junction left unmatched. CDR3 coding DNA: TGTGCCAGCAGTTGGACTAGCGGAAACATTCAGTACTTC. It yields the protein CASSWTSGNIQYF.

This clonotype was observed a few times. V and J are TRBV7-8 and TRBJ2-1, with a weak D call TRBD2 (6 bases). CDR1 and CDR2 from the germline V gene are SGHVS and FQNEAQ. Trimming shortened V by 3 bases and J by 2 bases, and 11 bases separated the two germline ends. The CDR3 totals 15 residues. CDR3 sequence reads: CASSFSGVAYNEQFF. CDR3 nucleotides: TGTGCCAGCAGCTTCTCGGGAGTGGCCTACAATGAGCAGTTCTTC.

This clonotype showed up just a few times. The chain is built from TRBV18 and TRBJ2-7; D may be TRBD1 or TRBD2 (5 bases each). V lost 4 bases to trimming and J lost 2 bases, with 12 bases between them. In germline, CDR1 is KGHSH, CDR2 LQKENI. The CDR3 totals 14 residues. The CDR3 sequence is CASSRDGSAYEQYF. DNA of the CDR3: TGTGCCAGCTCACGGGACGGCTCAGCCTACGAGCAGTACTTC. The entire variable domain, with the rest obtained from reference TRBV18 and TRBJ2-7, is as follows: NAGVMQNPRHLVRRRGQEARLRCSPMKGHSHVYWYRQLPEEGLKFMVYLQKENIIDESGMPKERFSAEFPKEGPSILRIQQVVRGDSAAYFCASSRDGSAYEQYFGPGTRLTVT.

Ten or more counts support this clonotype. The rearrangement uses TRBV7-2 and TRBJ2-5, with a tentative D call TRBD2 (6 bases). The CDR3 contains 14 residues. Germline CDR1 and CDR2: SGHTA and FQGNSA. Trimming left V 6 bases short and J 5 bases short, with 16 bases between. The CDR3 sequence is CASSPGTGWETQYF. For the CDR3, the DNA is TGTGCCAGCAGTCCCGGGACTGGGTGGGAGACCCAGTACTTC.

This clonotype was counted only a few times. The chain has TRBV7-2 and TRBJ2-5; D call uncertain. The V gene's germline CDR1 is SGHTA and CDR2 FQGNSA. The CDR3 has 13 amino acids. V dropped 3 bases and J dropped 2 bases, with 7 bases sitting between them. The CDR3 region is CASSFGRQETQYF. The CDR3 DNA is TGTGCCAGCAGCTTTGGACGGCAAGAGACCCAGTACTTC.

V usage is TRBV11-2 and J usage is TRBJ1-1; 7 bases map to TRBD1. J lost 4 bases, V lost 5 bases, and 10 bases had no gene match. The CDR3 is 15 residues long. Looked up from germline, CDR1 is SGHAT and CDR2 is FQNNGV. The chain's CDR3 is CASSRRQGVSTEAFF. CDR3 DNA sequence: TGTGCCAGCAGCCGTCGGCAGGGGGTGAGCACTGAAGCTTTCTTT.

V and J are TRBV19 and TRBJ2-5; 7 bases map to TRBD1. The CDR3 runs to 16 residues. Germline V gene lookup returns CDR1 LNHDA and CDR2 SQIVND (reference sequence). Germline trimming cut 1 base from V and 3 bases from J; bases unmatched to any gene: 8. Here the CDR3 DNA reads TGTGCCAGTAGTATAGTATGGGACAGCGGAGAAGAGACCCAGTACTTC. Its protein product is CASSIVWDSGEETQYF.

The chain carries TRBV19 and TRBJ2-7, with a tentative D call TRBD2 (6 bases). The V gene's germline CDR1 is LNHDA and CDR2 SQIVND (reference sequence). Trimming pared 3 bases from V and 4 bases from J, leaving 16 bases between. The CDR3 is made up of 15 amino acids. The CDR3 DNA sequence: TGTGCCAGTAGTATCTACAACGGGGAGGCGTACGAGCAGTACTTC. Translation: CASSIYNGEAYEQYF.

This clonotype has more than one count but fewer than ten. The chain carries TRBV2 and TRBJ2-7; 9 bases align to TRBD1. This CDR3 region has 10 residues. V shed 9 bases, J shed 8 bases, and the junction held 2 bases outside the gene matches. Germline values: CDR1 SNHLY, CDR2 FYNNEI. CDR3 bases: TGTGCCAGTGGGACAGGGAAGCAGTACTTC. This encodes CASGTGKQYF. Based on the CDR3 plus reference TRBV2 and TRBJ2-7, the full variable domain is EPEVTQTPSHQVTQMGQEVILRCVPISNHLYFYWYRQILGQKVEFLVSFYNNEISEKSEIFDDQFSVERPDGSNFTLKIRSTKLEDSAMYFCASGTGKQYFGPGTRLTVT.

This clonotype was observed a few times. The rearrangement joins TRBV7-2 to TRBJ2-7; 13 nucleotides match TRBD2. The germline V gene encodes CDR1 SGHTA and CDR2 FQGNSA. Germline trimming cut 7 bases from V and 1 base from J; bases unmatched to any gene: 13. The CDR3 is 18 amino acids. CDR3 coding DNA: TGTGCCAGCACCAAGAAGGCACTAGCGGGAGGGCCGTCCTACGAGCAGTACTTC. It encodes CASTKKALAGGPSYEQYF.

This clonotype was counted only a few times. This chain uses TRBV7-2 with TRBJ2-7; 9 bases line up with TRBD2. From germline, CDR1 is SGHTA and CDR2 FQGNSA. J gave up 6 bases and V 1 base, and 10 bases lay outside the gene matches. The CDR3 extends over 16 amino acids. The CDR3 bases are TGTGCCAGCAGCTTAGTTTCTAGCGGGACGTTTGGCGAGCAGTACTTC. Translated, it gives CASSLVSSGTFGEQYF.

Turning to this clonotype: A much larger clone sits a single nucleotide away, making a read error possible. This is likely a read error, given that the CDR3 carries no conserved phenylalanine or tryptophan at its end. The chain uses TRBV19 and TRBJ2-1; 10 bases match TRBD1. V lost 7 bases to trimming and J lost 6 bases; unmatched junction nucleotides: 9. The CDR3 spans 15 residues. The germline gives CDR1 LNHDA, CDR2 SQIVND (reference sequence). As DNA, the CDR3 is TGTGCCAGTAAATCGCTAGGACAGGGGGGCAATGAGCAGTTCTTA. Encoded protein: CASKSLGQGGNEQFL.

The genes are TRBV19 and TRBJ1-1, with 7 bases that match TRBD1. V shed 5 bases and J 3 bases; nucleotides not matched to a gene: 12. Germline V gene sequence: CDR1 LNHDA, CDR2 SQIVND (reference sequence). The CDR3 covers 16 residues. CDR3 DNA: TGTGCCAGTAGTCCCCGACAGGGATATCGGTACACTGAAGCTTTCTTT. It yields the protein CASSPRQGYRYTEAFF.

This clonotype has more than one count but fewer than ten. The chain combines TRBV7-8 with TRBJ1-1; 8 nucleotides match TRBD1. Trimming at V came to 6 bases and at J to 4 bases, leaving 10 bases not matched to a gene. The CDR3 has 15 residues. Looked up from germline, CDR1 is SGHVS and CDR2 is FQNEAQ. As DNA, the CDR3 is TGTGCCAGCAGAAGGACAGGGTTATCGGGCACTGAAGCTTTCTTT. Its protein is CASRRTGLSGTEAFF.

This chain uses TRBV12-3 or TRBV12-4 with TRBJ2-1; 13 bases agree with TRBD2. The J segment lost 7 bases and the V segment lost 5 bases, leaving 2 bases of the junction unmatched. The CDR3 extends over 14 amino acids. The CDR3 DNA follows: TGTGCCAGCAGTGCGGGACTAGCGGGAAATGAGCAGTTCTTC. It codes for CASSAGLAGNEQFF.

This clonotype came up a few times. For the CDR3, the DNA is TGTGCCAGCAGCTTAGGGTCGGTGAGGGAGACCCAGTACTTC. Its protein product is CASSLGSVRETQYF. The chain employs TRBV7-2 and TRBJ2-5; no clear D. This CDR3 spans 14 amino acids. The V gene's germline CDR1 is SGHTA and CDR2 FQGNSA. V lost 1 base and J 5 bases, leaving 11 bases between the germline ends.

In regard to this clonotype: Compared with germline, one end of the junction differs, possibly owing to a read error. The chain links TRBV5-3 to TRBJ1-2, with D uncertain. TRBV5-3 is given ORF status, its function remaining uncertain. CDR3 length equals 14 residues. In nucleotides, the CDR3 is TGTGCCAGCAGCTTGGACGTCGGTCGCTATGGCTACACCTTC. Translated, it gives CASSLDVGRYGYTF.

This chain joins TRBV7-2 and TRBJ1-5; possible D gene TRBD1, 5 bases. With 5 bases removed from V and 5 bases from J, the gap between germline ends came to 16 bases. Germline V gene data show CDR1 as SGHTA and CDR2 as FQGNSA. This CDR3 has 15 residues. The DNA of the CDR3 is TGTGCCAGCAGCCCACGAGTGACAGTGGATCAGCCCCAGCATTTT. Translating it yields CASSPRVTVDQPQHF. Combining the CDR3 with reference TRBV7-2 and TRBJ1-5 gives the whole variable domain GAGVSQSPSNKVTEKGKDVELRCDPISGHTALYWYRQSLGQGLEFLIYFQGNSAPDKSGLPSDRFSAERTGGSVSTLTIQRTQQEDSAVYLCASSPRVTVDQPQHFGDGTRLSIL.

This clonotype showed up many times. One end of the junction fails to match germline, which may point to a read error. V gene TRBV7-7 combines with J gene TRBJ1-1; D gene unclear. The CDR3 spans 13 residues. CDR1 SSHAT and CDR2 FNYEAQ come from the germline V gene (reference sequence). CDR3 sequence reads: CASSQERNTEAFF. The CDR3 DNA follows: TGTGCTAGCAGCCAAGAACGGAACACTGAAGCTTTCTTT. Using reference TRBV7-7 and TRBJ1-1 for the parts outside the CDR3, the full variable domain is GAGVSQSPRYKVTKRGQDVTLRCDPISSHATLYWYQQALGQGPEFLTYFNYEAQPDKSGLPSDRFSAERPEGSISTLTIQRTEQRDSAMYRCASSQERNTEAFFGQGTRLTVV.